The 9 T cell receptor beta chains listed next were all sequenced from one sample in a study of T cell responses to AZD1222 COVID-19 vaccine. Some clones are missing from TCRdb's copy, which holds only in-frame ones; the method was immunoSEQ multiplex PCR. This repertoire shows 150,000 to 200,000 clones, 90% to 95% found once; its top ten account for 7.5% to 10%. The sequences come from peripheral blood, collected on day 0 of AZD1222 vaccination. Receptors originate from an adult in good health.

V usage is TRBV29-1 and J usage is TRBJ2-1, with D possibly matching TRBD2 (6 bases). Germline CDR1 and CDR2: SQVTM and ANQGSEA. Trimming took off 6 bases at V and 9 bases at J, with 27 bases between the two ends. The CDR3 is made up of 16 amino acids. The CDR3 sequence is CSVQGVASVGPGEQFF. The CDR3 DNA reads as TGCAGCGTCCAAGGAGTGGCTAGCGTTGGCCCAGGTGAGCAGTTCTTC.

This chain uses TRBV27 with TRBJ2-7, with 10 bases identical to TRBD1. The CDR3 is 14 amino acids. Germline assignment: CDR1 MNHEY and CDR2 SMNVEV (reference sequence). V shed 5 bases, J shed 2 bases, and the junction held 3 bases outside the gene matches. Here the CDR3 reads CASSRTGGAYEQYF. The CDR3 region has the DNA TGTGCCAGCAGTCGGACAGGGGGGGCCTACGAGCAGTACTTC.

The genes are TRBV3-1 (or the pseudogene TRBV3-2) and TRBJ2-7; weak D call: TRBD1 (6 bases). The germline V gene encodes CDR1 LGHDT and CDR2 YNNKEL (reference sequence). The V end was cut by 1 base, the J end by 6 bases, with 13 bases between. There are 14 residues in the CDR3. The CDR3 DNA reads TGTGCCAGCAGCCAAGTGGCCAGGGGTTCCGAGCAGTACTTC. It codes for CASSQVARGSEQYF.

The genes are TRBV12-5 and TRBJ2-1, with 7 nucleotides matching TRBD2. Trimming took 5 bases from V and 3 from J; bases not matched to a gene: 4. The CDR3 consists of 14 residues. CDR1 and CDR2 from the germline V gene are LGHNT and FRNRAP. CDR3 protein: CASGVTSDYNEQFF. The CDR3 DNA reads as TGTGCTAGTGGTGTTACTAGCGACTACAATGAGCAGTTCTTC.

This clone came up once. The chain employs TRBV30 and TRBJ1-5, with TRBD1 identical over 8 bases. V trimming: 1 base; J trimming: 1 base; junction bases outside the gene matches: 6. CDR1 is GTSNPN and CDR2 is SVGIG in the germline V gene (reference sequence). The CDR3 loop spans 16 amino acids. The chain's CDR3 is CAWSAQDRASNQPQHF. CDR3 coding DNA: TGTGCCTGGAGTGCCCAGGACAGGGCCAGCAATCAGCCCCAGCATTTT.

The genes are TRBV6-5 and TRBJ1-5; D is ambiguous. The CDR3 is 13 amino acids. Per germline, CDR1 MNHEY and CDR2 SVGAGI. V was cut by 4 bases and J by 10 bases, with 14 bases left in between. The DNA of the CDR3 is TGTGCCAGCAGTTTTGAGAGAGGTAATCCCCAGCATTTT. As protein: CASSFERGNPQHF.

Notes on this clone: This sample includes further DNA sequences coding for the same CDR3. This chain joins TRBV30 and TRBJ2-3; D is unresolved. V lost 0 bases to trimming and J lost 4 bases, with 8 bases between them. The CDR3 loop spans 13 amino acids. Germline V gene lookup returns CDR1 GTSNPN and CDR2 SVGIG (reference sequence). CDR3 region: CAWSVRQADTQYF. The CDR3 bases are TGTGCCTGGAGTGTACGTCAAGCAGATACGCAGTATTTT.

The rearrangement links TRBV28 to TRBJ1-1, with TRBD1 as a possible D gene (5 bases). V lost 3 bases and J 7 bases, leaving 6 bases between the germline ends. This CDR3 has 11 amino acids. Germline CDR1 and CDR2: MDHEN and SYDVKM. CDR3 coding DNA: TGTGCCAGCAGTTTCAGGGTTGAAGCTTTCTTT. The encoded protein is CASSFRVEAFF.

The chain carries TRBV5-4 and TRBJ2-7, with D possibly matching TRBD2 (5 bases). CDR3 length equals 13 residues. The germline CDR1 and CDR2 sequences are SGHNT and YYREEE (reference sequence). V dropped 4 bases and J dropped 5 bases, with 13 bases sitting between them. CDR3 sequence reads: CASSRLGGDEQYF. The CDR3 DNA is TGTGCCAGCAGCCGGCTCGGAGGCGACGAGCAGTACTTC. Together with reference TRBV5-4 and TRBJ2-7, the CDR3 gives the full variable domain: ETGVTQSPTHLIKTRGQQVTLRCSSQSGHNTVSWYQQALGQGPQFIFQYYREEENGRGNFPPRFSGLQFPNYSSELNVNALELDDSALYLCASSRLGGDEQYFGPGTRLTVT.